This entry is about one TCR beta chain. Its antigen remains unidentified. The method was immunoSEQ multiplex PCR; TCRdb's version includes in-frame clones alone and lacks a portion of them. The sample shows about 680,000 clones, around 90% of them seen only once. Germline assignment: CDR1 SGHVS and CDR2 FQNEAQ. This CDR3 spans 17 amino acids. The J segment lost 3 bases and the V segment lost 4 bases, leaving 10 bases of the junction unmatched. The data stem from a study of Ad26.COV2.S vaccination and SARS-CoV-2 variants. About the study: The trial was COV1001 and the donor's arm was Ad26.COV2.S. Study-wide findings and caveats: Substantial breadth in spike-specific CD8+ and CD4+ T cell responses was reportedly seen after vaccination. Estimates derived from TCR breadth and depth analyses may have underestimated total T cell responses.

Treatment indicated: approximately 18 received Ad26.COV2.S at low or high dose, single or two shots; roughly five received placebo; per-sample allocation not given. Following the first vaccine or placebo injection, samples were taken on day 63. Built on an Ad26 vector, the vaccine expressed Wuhan-strain SARS-CoV-2 spike. Sample: peripheral blood, taken in a trial of Ad26.COV2.S vaccine versus placebo. This receptor was identified in a person aged 18-60 years who received the Ad26.COV2.S COVID-19 vaccine or a placebo. This chain connects TRBV7-8 to TRBJ1-5; 9 bases line up with TRBD1. CDR3 sequence reads: CASSSTPGQGYNQPQHF. CDR3 bases: TGTGCCAGCAGCTCCACTCCGGGACAGGGCTACAATCAGCCCCAGCATTTT.